This T cell receptor beta chain was observed in a study of blood T cell repertoires in COVID-19. Generated by immunoSEQ multiplex PCR, the TCRdb table keeps only in-frame clones and is missing some. This sample carries 200,000 to 300,000 clones, roughly four fifths of them seen once, and the ten largest clones take 4.7%. The V gene's germline CDR1 is KGHSH and CDR2 LQKENI. Trimming left V 3 bases short and J 3 bases short, with 20 bases between. There are 17 residues in the CDR3. The material sequenced was peripheral blood. This chain links TRBV18 with TRBJ1-1; D perhaps matches TRBD1 (6 bases). The clonotype comes from a woman in her 70s with acute or convalescent COVID-19. The CDR3, as DNA: TGTGCCAGCTCACCCACTCGGGAAAAAGGGGGAGACACTGAAGCTTTCTTT. This gives the protein CASSPTREKGGDTEAFF.